This T cell receptor beta chain was recorded in a study of blood T cell repertoires in COVID-19. Authors' analysis steps: Amplification of reference gene primers was used by the study to estimate nucleated cell counts. Measured with immunoSEQ multiplex PCR; TCRdb has only the in-frame clones, and not every one. That table gives V, J and clone size, and the DNA gave D and trimming. The table records about 190,000 clones, 82% of them present only once. This TCR derives from a woman older than 75 with active or convalescent COVID-19. The sequenced sample was peripheral blood.

This CDR3 is CASSLASSGYSYEQYF. The DNA for the CDR3 is TGCGCCAGCAGCTTGGCGTCTAGCGGATACTCCTACGAGCAGTACTTC. J is TRBJ2-7 and V is TRBV5-1, with TRBD2 matching 7 bases. The length of the CDR3 is 16 residues. The V gene's germline CDR1 is SGHRS and CDR2 YFSETQ. V shed 0 bases, J shed 0 bases, and the junction held 6 bases outside the gene matches.